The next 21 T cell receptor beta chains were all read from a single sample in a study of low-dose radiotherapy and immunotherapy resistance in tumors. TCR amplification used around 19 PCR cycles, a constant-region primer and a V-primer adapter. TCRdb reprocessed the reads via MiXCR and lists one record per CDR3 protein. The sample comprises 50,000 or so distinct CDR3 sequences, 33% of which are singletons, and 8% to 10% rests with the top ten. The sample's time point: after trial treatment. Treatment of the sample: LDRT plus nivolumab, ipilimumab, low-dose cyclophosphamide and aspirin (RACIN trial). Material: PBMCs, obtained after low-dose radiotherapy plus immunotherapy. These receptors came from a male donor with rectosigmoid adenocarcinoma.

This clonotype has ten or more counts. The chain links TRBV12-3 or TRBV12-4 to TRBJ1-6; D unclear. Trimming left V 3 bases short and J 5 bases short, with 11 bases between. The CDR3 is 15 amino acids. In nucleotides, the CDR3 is TGTGCCAGCAGTTTGACCGACGGGGATAATTCACCCCTCCACTTT. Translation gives CASSLTDGDNSPLHF.

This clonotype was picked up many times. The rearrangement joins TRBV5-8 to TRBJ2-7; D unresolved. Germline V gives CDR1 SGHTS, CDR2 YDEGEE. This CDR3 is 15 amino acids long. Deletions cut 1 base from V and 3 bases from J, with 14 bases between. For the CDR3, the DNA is TGTGCCAGCAGCTTGAATTCCAGGCCATACTACGAGCAGTACTTC. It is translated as CASSLNSRPYYEQYF.

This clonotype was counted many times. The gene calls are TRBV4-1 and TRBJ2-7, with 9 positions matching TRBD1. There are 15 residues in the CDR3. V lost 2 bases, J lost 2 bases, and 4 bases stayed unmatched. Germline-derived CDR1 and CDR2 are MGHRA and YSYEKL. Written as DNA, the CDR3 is TGCGCCAGCAGCCAAAGGGACAGGGCCCCCTACGAGCAGTACTTC. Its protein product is CASSQRDRAPYEQYF.

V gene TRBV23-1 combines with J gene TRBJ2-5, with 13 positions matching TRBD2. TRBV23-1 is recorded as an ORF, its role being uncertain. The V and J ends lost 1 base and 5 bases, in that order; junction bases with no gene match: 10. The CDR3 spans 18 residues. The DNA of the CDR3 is TGCGCCAGCAGTCAATGCACCCAACTAGCGGGAGGGCCTGAGACCCAGTACTTC. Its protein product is CASSQCTQLAGGPETQYF.

The CDR3 sequence is CASSIIGQLNTEAFF. The CDR3, as DNA: TGTGCCAGTAGTATAATAGGACAGCTGAACACTGAAGCTTTCTTT. The J gene is TRBJ1-1, the V gene TRBV19; possibly TRBD1 for D (6 bases). Trimming took 2 bases from V and 0 from J, leaving 10 bases between them. The germline CDR1 and CDR2 sequences are LNHDA and SQIVND (reference sequence). This CDR3 is built from 15 residues.

Here the CDR3 DNA reads TGTGCCAGCAGCCTTCCAGAGTCGCTCTCTGGGGCCAACGTCCTGACTTTC. Protein: CASSLPESLSGANVLTF. This rearrangement joins TRBV5-8 to TRBJ2-6; D call uncertain. The CDR3 runs 17 residues. Germline V gene sequence: CDR1 SGHTS, CDR2 YDEGEE. Deletions cut 4 bases from V and 0 bases from J, with 14 bases between. The entire variable domain, with the rest obtained from reference TRBV5-8 and TRBJ2-6, is as follows: EAGVTQSPTHLIKTRGQQATLRCSPISGHTSVYWYQQALGLGLQFLLWYDEGEERNRGNFPPRFSGRQFPNYSSELNVNALELEDSALYLCASSLPESLSGANVLTFGAGSRLTVL.

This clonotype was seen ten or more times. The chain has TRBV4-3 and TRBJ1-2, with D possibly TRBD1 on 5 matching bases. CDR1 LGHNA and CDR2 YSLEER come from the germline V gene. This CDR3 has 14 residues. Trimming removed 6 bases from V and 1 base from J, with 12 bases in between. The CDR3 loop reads CASRRDGDNYGYTF. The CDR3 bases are TGCGCCAGCAGGAGGGACGGTGATAACTATGGCTACACCTTC.

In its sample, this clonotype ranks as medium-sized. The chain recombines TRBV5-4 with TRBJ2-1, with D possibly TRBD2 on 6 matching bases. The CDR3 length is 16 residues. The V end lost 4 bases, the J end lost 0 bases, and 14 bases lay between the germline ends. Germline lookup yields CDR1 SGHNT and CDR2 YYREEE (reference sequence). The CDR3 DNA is TGTGCCAGCAGCACACGACTAGGCCGCTCCTACAATGAGCAGTTCTTC. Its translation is CASSTRLGRSYNEQFF.

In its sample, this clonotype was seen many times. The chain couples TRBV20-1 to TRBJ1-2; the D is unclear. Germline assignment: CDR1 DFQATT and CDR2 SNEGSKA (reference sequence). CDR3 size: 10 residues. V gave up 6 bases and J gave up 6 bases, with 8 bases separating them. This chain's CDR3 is CSAPRDGYTF. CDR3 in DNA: TGCAGTGCCCCCCGGGATGGCTACACCTTC.

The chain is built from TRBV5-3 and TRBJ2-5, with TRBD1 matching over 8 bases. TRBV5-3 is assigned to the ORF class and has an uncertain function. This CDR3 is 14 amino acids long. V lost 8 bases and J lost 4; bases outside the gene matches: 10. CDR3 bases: TGTGCCAGCAGCCAGACAGGGGCTGGAGAGACCCAGTACTTC. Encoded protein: CASSQTGAGETQYF.

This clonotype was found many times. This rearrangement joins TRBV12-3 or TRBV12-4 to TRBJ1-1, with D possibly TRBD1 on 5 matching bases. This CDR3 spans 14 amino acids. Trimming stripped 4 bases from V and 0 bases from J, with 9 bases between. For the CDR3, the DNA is TGTGCCAGCAGTTCTGGGGACCTGAACACTGAAGCTTTCTTT. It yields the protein CASSSGDLNTEAFF.

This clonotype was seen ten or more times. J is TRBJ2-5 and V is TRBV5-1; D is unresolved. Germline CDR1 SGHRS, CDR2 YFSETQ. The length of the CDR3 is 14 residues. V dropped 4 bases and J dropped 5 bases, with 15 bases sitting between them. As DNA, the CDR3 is TGCGCCAGCAGCCTGCAGCGAATGGTGGAGACCCAGTACTTC. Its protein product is CASSLQRMVETQYF.

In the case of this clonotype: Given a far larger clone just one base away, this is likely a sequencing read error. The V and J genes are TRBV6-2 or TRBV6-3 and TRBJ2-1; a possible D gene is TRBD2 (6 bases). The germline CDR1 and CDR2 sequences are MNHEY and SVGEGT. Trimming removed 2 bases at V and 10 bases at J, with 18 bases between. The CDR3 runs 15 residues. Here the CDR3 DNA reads TGTGCCAGCAGTTACCTGGGGGGTCACTCCTACGAGCAGTTCTTC. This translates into CASSYLGGHSYEQFF.

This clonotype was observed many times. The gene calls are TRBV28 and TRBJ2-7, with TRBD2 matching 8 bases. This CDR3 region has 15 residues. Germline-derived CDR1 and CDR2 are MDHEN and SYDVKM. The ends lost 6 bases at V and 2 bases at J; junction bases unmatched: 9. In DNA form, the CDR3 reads TGTGCCAGCAGCGTCGGGGGGGGTGTCCCCTACGAGCAGTACTTC. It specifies CASSVGGGVPYEQYF.

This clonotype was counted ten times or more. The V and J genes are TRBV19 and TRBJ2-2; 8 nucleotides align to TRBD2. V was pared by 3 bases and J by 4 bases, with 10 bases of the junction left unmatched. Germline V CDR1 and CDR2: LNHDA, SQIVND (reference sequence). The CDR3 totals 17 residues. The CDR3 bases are TGTGCCAGTAGTATGGGCCAAATAGCGGGACCCACCGGGGAGCTGTTTTTT. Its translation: CASSMGQIAGPTGELFF.

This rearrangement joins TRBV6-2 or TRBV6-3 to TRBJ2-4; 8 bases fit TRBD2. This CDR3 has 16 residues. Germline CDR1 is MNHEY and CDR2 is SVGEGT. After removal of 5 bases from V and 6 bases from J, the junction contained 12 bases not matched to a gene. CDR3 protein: CASSPRGGLFINIQYF. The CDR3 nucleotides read TGTGCCAGCAGTCCCCGGGGGGGGCTGTTCATAAACATTCAGTACTTC.

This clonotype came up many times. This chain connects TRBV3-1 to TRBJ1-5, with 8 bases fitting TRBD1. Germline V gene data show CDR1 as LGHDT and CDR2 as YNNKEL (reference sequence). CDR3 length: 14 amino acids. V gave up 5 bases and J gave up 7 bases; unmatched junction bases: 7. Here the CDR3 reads CASSYGQGGQPQHF. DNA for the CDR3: TGTGCCAGCAGCTATGGACAGGGTGGCCAGCCCCAGCATTTT.

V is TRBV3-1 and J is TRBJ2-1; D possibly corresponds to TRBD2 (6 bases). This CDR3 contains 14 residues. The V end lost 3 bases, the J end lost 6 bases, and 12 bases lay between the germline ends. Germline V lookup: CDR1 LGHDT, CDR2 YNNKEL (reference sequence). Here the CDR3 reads CASSQAGLSNEQFF. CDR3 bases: TGTGCCAGCAGCCAGGCGGGACTGAGCAATGAGCAGTTCTTC.

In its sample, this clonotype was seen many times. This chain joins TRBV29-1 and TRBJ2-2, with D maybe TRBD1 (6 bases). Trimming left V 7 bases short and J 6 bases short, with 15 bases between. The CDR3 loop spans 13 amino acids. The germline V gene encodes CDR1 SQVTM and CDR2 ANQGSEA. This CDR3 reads CSGRRGSAGELFF. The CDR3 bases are TGCAGCGGCCGCAGGGGATCCGCCGGGGAGCTGTTTTTT.

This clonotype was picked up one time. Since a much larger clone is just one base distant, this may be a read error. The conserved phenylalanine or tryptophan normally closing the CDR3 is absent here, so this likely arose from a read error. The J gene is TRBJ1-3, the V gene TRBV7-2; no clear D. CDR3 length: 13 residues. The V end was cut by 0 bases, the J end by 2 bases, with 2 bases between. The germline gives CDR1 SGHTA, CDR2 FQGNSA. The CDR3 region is CASSLAPGNTIYS. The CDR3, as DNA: TGTGCCAGCAGCTTAGCCCCTGGAAACACCATATATTCT.

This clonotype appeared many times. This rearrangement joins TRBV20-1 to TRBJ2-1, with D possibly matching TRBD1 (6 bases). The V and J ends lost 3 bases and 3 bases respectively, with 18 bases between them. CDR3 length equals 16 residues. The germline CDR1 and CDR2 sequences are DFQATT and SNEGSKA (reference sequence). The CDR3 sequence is CSASSSGTLLYNEQFF. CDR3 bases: TGCAGTGCTAGCTCCTCCGGGACACTCCTCTACAATGAGCAGTTCTTC.